This T cell receptor (beta chain) was captured by sequencing in a study of blood T cell repertoires in COVID-19. Data came from immunoSEQ multiplex PCR; TCRdb stores just in-frame clones and leaves some out. The sample has 95,000 to 120,000 clones, about 88% seen once. The CDR3 has 16 amino acids. From germline, CDR1 is SGHDN and CDR2 FVKESK. V lost 1 base, J lost 8 bases, and 10 bases stayed unmatched. This rearrangement joins TRBV14 to TRBJ2-1; 8 bases line up with TRBD2. Sequencing input: peripheral blood. The sequence derives from a woman in her seventies who had recovered from COVID-19. The CDR3 is CASSQGPGRVRDEQFF. The CDR3 DNA sequence: TGTGCCAGCAGCCAAGGACCCGGGAGGGTTAGGGATGAGCAGTTCTTC.